This record looks at one TCR beta chain sequence and its context. The antigen remains unidentified. Here immunoSEQ multiplex PCR was the method, and the copy in TCRdb shows in-frame clones only, minus some. The sample lists some 150,000 clones; more than 70% were seen once. This sample is drawn from a study of T cell responses to AZD1222 COVID-19 vaccine. Study-level points and caveats: Sampling that yielded the repertoires occurred only after the peak T cell response. Most donors were white British, females outnumbered males, and clonal diversity was possibly underestimated. Spike was spanned by vaccine-associated CD4 TCRs, which were dominant at 160-218 and 743-854. It was only a handful of AZD1222 recipients who were seropositive at baseline.

This sequence was found in an adult in good health. The sample was peripheral blood, taken on day 0 of AZD1222 vaccination.

The chain's CDR3 is CASSPDTTSGGYTF. CDR3 nucleotide sequence: TGCGCCAGCAGCCCAGACACGACTAGCGGCGGCTACACCTTC. The chain carries TRBV4-3 and TRBJ1-2; D is unresolved. Germline V gives CDR1 LGHNA, CDR2 YSLEER. This CDR3 region has 14 residues. The V end was cut by 4 bases, the J end by 8 bases, with 17 bases between.